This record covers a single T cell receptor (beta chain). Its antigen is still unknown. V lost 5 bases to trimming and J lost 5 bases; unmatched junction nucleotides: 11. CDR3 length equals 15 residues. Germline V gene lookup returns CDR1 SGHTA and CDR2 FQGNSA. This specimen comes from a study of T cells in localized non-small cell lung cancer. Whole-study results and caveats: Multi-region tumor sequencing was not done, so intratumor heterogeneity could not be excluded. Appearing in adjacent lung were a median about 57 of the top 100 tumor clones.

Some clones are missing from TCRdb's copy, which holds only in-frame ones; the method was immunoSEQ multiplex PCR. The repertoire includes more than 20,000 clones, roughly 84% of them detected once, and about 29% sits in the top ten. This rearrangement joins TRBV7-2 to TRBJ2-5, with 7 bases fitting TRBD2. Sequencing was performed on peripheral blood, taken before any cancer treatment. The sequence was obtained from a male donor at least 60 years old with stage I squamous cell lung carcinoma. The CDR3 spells CASSPGAGEGETQYF. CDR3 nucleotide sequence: TGTGCCAGCAGCCCGGGCGCGGGAGAGGGGGAGACCCAGTACTTC.